These 16 T cell receptor beta chains share one sample of origin, sequenced in a study of CD8+ T cells in alopecia areata. The treatment denotes: oral pan-JAK inhibitor, 5-10 mg twice daily. Sequencing templates came from extracted RNA that was reverse transcribed into cDNA. Generated by immunoSEQ multiplex PCR, the TCRdb table keeps only in-frame clones and is missing some. The profile shows over 100,000 clones, 50% to 75% of them singletons. Specimen: CD8+ T cells sorted from blood, collected at week 24, from a patient treated with tofacitinib. Receptor source: a human donor with alopecia areata.

This clone has a handful of counts. The V and J genes are TRBV27 and TRBJ2-4, with D perhaps matching TRBD2 (5 bases). The V end lost 2 bases, the J end lost 9 bases, and 11 bases lay between the germline ends. Germline V gene lookup returns CDR1 MNHEY and CDR2 SMNVEV (reference sequence). This CDR3 is 13 amino acids long. CDR3 loop: CASSLRGTSIQYF. In nucleotides, the CDR3 is TGTGCCAGCAGTTTACGGGGTACGAGCATTCAGTACTTC.

This clone was recorded only once. The genes are TRBV5-6 and TRBJ2-2, with 9 positions matching TRBD2. Trimming cost V 5 bases and J 4 bases; bases outside gene matches: 9. Looked up from germline, CDR1 is SGHDT and CDR2 is YYEEEE. There are 16 residues in the CDR3. The DNA for the CDR3 is TGTGCCAGCAGTTCATTTCTAGCGGGGATCACCGGGGAGCTGTTTTTT. Translated, it gives CASSSFLAGITGELFF.

This clone was seen at least ten times. The chain links TRBV27 to TRBJ1-5, with D possibly matching TRBD1 (6 bases). Germline CDR1 reads MNHEY; CDR2 reads SMNVEV (reference sequence). There are 14 residues in the CDR3. Deletions cut 8 bases from V and 3 bases from J, with 14 bases between. The CDR3 loop reads CASSRGADNQPQHF. CDR3 in DNA: TGTGCCAGCTCGCGGGGGGCTGACAATCAGCCCCAGCATTTT.

The gene calls are TRBV30 and TRBJ2-5, with 7 bases matching TRBD1. J was trimmed by 5 bases and V by 2 bases; bases with no gene match: 8. Looked up from germline, CDR1 is GTSNPN and CDR2 is SVGIG (reference sequence). The CDR3 sequence is 14 residues long. In nucleotides, the CDR3 is TGTGCCTGGAGTATGACAGGGCTGGGGGAGACCCAGTACTTC. Translated: CAWSMTGLGETQYF.

This clone occurred once. V and J are TRBV30 and TRBJ2-1, with TRBD2 matching 9 bases. Trimming cost V 2 bases and J 3 bases; bases outside gene matches: 11. CDR1 GTSNPN and CDR2 SVGIG come from the germline V gene (reference sequence). CDR3 length equals 17 residues. Here the CDR3 reads CAWSWASGEIFYNEQFF. CDR3 sequence (DNA): TGTGCCTGGAGTTGGGCTAGCGGGGAGATTTTCTACAATGAGCAGTTCTTC.

The chain recombines TRBV11-2 with TRBJ2-7; D is possibly TRBD1 (5 bases). Germline CDR1 and CDR2: SGHAT and FQNNGV. The CDR3 runs 16 residues. The V end lost 2 bases, the J end lost 3 bases, and 17 bases lay between the germline ends. The CDR3 here is CASSLHVGSGLYEQYF. The CDR3, as DNA: TGTGCCAGCAGCTTACACGTCGGGTCAGGGCTCTACGAGCAGTACTTC.

V is TRBV4-3 and J is TRBJ1-5; 7 bases are a match to TRBD1. Trimming removed 4 bases from V and 4 bases from J; junction bases left unmatched: 4. CDR1 is LGHNA, CDR2 YSLEER, per germline. This CDR3 is 14 amino acids long. The CDR3 nucleotides are TGCGCCAGCAGCCCCGGGACAGTTAATCAGCCCCAGCATTTT. It codes for CASSPGTVNQPQHF.

This clone was detected a few times. The rearrangement links TRBV6-1 to TRBJ2-5; perhaps TRBD2 as D (6 bases). Germline CDR1 is MNHNS and CDR2 is SASEGT. Trimming took off 7 bases at V and 1 base at J, with 16 bases between the two ends. This CDR3 region has 15 residues. CDR3 DNA: TGTGCCAGCATTAAGAACCGGACTACCCAAGAGACCCAGTACTTC. It codes for CASIKNRTTQETQYF.

The chain carries TRBV5-1 and TRBJ1-2; D gene uncertain. CDR1 is SGHRS, CDR2 YFSETQ, per germline. This CDR3 is built from 12 residues. Trimming removed 4 bases from V and 3 bases from J, with 7 bases in between. CDR3 in DNA: TGCGCCAGCAGCGGGGTGGACTATGGCTACACCTTC. Translated, it gives CASSGVDYGYTF. Supplemented by reference TRBV5-1 and TRBJ1-2, the full variable domain reads KAGVTQTPRYLIKTRGQQVTLSCSPISGHRSVSWYQQTPGQGLQFLFEYFSETQRNKGNFPGRFSGRQFSNSRSEMNVSTLELGDSALYLCASSGVDYGYTFGSGTRLTVV.

The chain joins TRBV27 to TRBJ2-1; 8 bases are shared with TRBD1. Germline trimming cut 6 bases from V and 4 bases from J; bases unmatched to any gene: 5. CDR1 is MNHEY and CDR2 is SMNVEV in the germline V gene (reference sequence). The CDR3 extends over 14 amino acids. The CDR3 sequence: CASRDRGPYNEQFF. CDR3 nucleotide sequence: TGTGCCAGCAGAGACAGGGGACCTTACAATGAGCAGTTCTTC.

A remark on this clone: The same CDR3 arises from other DNA sequences in this sample as well. The chain carries TRBV27 and TRBJ2-3; D not resolved. Trimming stripped 3 bases from V and 0 bases from J, with 4 bases between. Germline assignment: CDR1 MNHEY and CDR2 SMNVEV (reference sequence). This CDR3 has 13 amino acids. In DNA form, the CDR3 reads TGTGCCAGCAGTTTGTCTAGCACAGATACGCAGTATTTT. This codes for CASSLSSTDTQYF.

The chain recombines TRBV5-6 with TRBJ1-1, with D possibly TRBD1 on 5 matching bases. The CDR3 extends over 13 amino acids. Germline-derived CDR1 and CDR2 are SGHDT and YYEEEE. The V and J ends lost 0 bases and 7 bases respectively, with 10 bases between them. The DNA of the CDR3 is TGTGCCAGCAGCTTGGTGACAGTCGATGAAGCTTTCTTT. This codes for CASSLVTVDEAFF.

The chain has TRBV11-1 and TRBJ1-2; D is perhaps TRBD1 (5 bases). CDR1 is SGHAT and CDR2 is FQDESV in the germline V gene (reference sequence). This CDR3 has 16 residues. V lost 5 bases and J lost 2, with 18 bases in between. Written as DNA, the CDR3 is TGTGCCAGCAGCAAACCACCCCGGGACGGGAACTATGGCTACACCTTC. Amino acid sequence: CASSKPPRDGNYGYTF.

This chain joins TRBV13 and TRBJ1-2; perhaps TRBD1 as D (5 bases). The germline V gene has CDR1 PRHDT and CDR2 FYEKMQ (reference sequence). With 2 bases removed from V and 7 bases from J, the gap between germline ends came to 17 bases. This CDR3 has 15 amino acids. The DNA of the CDR3 is TGTGCCAGCAGCTTAATGGGACTGACGACCCGTGGCTACACCTTC. Its translation: CASSLMGLTTRGYTF. The whole variable domain, remainder taken from reference TRBV13 and TRBJ1-2, is AAGVIQSPRHLIKEKRETATLKCYPIPRHDTVYWYQQGPGQDPQFLISFYEKMQSDKGSIPDRFSAQQFSDYHSELNMSSLELGDSALYFCASSLMGLTTRGYTFGSGTRLTVV.

This clone has just one count. V gene TRBV10-3 combines with J gene TRBJ2-1, with D perhaps given as TRBD1 or TRBD2 (5 bases each). This CDR3 contains 14 residues. V gave up 3 bases and J gave up 2 bases, with 8 bases separating them. CDR1 is ENHRY, CDR2 SYGVKD, per germline. The CDR3 DNA follows: TGTGCCATCAGTGATCGGGGCCCCTACAATGAGCAGTTCTTC. Translation: CAISDRGPYNEQFF.

This clone has just a few counts. V gene TRBV5-6 combines with J gene TRBJ1-1, with TRBD1 as a possible D gene (6 bases). The ends were cut back, 0 bases at V and 9 bases at J, with 18 bases in the middle. Germline CDR1 reads SGHDT; CDR2 reads YYEEEE. There are 15 residues in the CDR3. The CDR3 DNA reads TGTGCCAGCAGCTTGGAGGGGGACGGTGATCTTCAAGCTTTCTTT. Protein sequence: CASSLEGDGDLQAFF.